This T cell receptor (beta chain) originates from a study of blood T cell repertoires in COVID-19. CDR3 length: 14 amino acids. V was pared by 3 bases and J by 3 bases, with 4 bases of the junction left unmatched. Germline V lookup: CDR1 MGHRA, CDR2 YSYEKL. The method was immunoSEQ multiplex PCR; TCRdb's version includes in-frame clones alone and lacks a portion of them. The sample yields 200,000 to 250,000 clones, around four fifths seen once. The receptor comes from a woman aged 60-75 years who had recovered from COVID-19. The specimen was peripheral blood. V usage is TRBV4-1 and J usage is TRBJ1-1, with 7 bases identical to TRBD1. The CDR3 region is CASSQEGADTEAFF. The CDR3, as DNA: TGCGCCAGCAGCCAGGAGGGGGCGGACACTGAAGCTTTCTTT.